Listed here are 10 T cell receptor beta chains from one sample, sequenced in a study of blood T cell repertoires in COVID-19. Assay used: immunoSEQ multiplex PCR; TCRdb lists only in-frame clones, some missing. The top ten hold around 1.1% of the sample, which has fewer than 500,000 clones, approximately 90% seen once. The sequenced material came from PBMCs or T cells enriched from blood (not recorded which). All receptors derive from a man aged 25-45 years who had recovered from COVID-19.

The chain joins TRBV6-5 to TRBJ1-2, with 7 bases that match TRBD1. J lost 4 bases, V lost 2 bases, and 1 base had no gene match. Germline lookup yields CDR1 MNHEY and CDR2 SVGAGI. CDR3 length equals 13 residues. The CDR3, as DNA: TGTGCCAGCAGTTACGGACAGGTCTATGGCTACACCTTC. Protein sequence: CASSYGQVYGYTF.

This chain connects TRBV12-3 or TRBV12-4 to TRBJ2-6; D is possibly TRBD2 (5 bases). Trimming took 6 bases from V and 2 from J, leaving 5 bases between them. This CDR3 contains 13 residues. The DNA of the CDR3 is TGTGCCAGCAGCGGGACTGGGGCCAACGTCCTGACTTTC. Translation: CASSGTGANVLTF.

This clone has a single count. CDR3: CASGLGGRRPDTQYF. In nucleotides, the CDR3 is TGTGCTAGTGGTTTGGGCGGGAGGAGGCCAGATACGCAGTATTTT. The rearrangement joins TRBV12-5 to TRBJ2-3; 8 nucleotides agree with TRBD2. The germline gives CDR1 LGHNT, CDR2 FRNRAP. V gave up 1 base and J gave up 4 bases; unmatched junction bases: 4. This CDR3 is built from 15 residues.

This rearrangement joins TRBV9 to TRBJ2-1, with D perhaps matching TRBD2 (5 bases). The CDR3 spans 11 residues. The germline CDR1 and CDR2 sequences are SGDLS and YYNGEE. V lost 0 bases to trimming and J lost 11 bases, with 6 bases between them. For the CDR3, the DNA is TGTGCCAGCAGCGTAGCGGGAAAGCAGTTCTTC. Translated, it gives CASSVAGKQFF. Complete variable domain (other parts from reference TRBV9 and TRBJ2-1): DSGVTQTPKHLITATGQRVTLRCSPRSGDLSVYWYQQSLDQGLQFLIQYYNGEERAKGNILERFSAQQFPDLHSELNLSSLELGDSALYFCASSVAGKQFFGPGTRLTVL.

The V call is TRBV10-2, the J call TRBJ2-1; 13 bases agree with TRBD2. The CDR3 has 15 amino acids. Looked up from germline, CDR1 is WSHSY and CDR2 is SAAADI. With V trimmed by 5 bases and J by 7 bases, 5 bases remained unmatched. In nucleotides, the CDR3 is TGCGCCAGCAGTCGGACTAGCGGGAGATTTAATGAGCAGTTCTTC. Its translation is CASSRTSGRFNEQFF.

The V call is TRBV6-5, the J call TRBJ1-6; 8 bases line up with TRBD1. V trimming: 6 bases; J trimming: 7 bases; junction bases outside the gene matches: 5. Germline V gene sequence: CDR1 MNHEY, CDR2 SVGAGI. The CDR3 runs 14 residues. CDR3 region: CASSTDRANSPLHF. The DNA of the CDR3 is TGTGCCAGCAGCACGGACAGGGCAAATTCACCCCTCCACTTT.

The rearrangement uses TRBV28 and TRBJ2-7, with TRBD2 matching over 7 bases. V lost 2 bases and J lost 2; bases outside the gene matches: 6. The CDR3 extends over 15 amino acids. The V gene's germline CDR1 is MDHEN and CDR2 SYDVKM. CDR3 nucleotides: TGTGCCAGCAGTTTAGCACTAGCGAGCACCTACGAGCAGTACTTC. It specifies CASSLALASTYEQYF.

V gene TRBV6-5 combines with J gene TRBJ2-1, with 8 nucleotides matching TRBD2. This CDR3 is built from 12 residues. Germline CDR1 reads MNHEY; CDR2 reads SVGAGI. The CDR3 DNA is TGTACCGTTACGGGAGGGCCGAATGAGCAGTTCTTC. The encoded protein is CTVTGGPNEQFF.

The chain employs TRBV9 and TRBJ2-3; 7 bases map to TRBD2. J was trimmed by 0 bases and V by 3 bases; bases with no gene match: 7. The CDR3 is made up of 16 amino acids. The germline gives CDR1 SGDLS, CDR2 YYNGEE. This CDR3 is CASSDALAESTDTQYF. Here the CDR3 DNA reads TGTGCCAGCAGCGATGCCCTAGCGGAAAGCACAGATACGCAGTATTTT.

This sequence joins TRBV9 and TRBJ2-5, with 7 bases matching TRBD2. Germline trimming cut 4 bases from V and 4 bases from J; bases unmatched to any gene: 10. The germline CDR1 and CDR2 sequences are SGDLS and YYNGEE. This CDR3 is built from 15 residues. The CDR3 here is CASSPRGVGGETQYF. The CDR3 nucleotides are TGTGCCAGCAGCCCCCGGGGGGTGGGCGGAGAGACCCAGTACTTC.